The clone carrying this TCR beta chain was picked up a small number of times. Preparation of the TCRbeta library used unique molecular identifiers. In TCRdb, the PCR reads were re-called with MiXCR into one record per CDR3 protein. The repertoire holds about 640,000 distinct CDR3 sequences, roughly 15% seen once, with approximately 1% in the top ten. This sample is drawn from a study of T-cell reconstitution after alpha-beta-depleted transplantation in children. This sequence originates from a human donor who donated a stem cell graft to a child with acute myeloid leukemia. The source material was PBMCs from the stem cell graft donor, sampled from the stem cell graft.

The CDR3 region is CSARDFGGGAPYEQYF. CDR3 bases: TGCAGTGCTAGAGATTTCGGGGGGGGGGCCCCCTACGAGCAGTACTTC. The V call is TRBV20-1, the J call TRBJ2-7; 8 nucleotides match TRBD2. Unmatched junction bases numbered 9, after V lost 0 bases and J lost 2 bases. This CDR3 is built from 16 residues. Germline V gene data show CDR1 as DFQATT and CDR2 as SNEGSKA (reference sequence).